These 18 T cell receptor beta chains were all obtained from the same sample, sequenced in a study of response to subunit inactivated influenza vaccine. A single record per CDR3 protein comes from TCRdb applying MiXCR to the RT-PCR reads. This table holds over 450,000 distinct CDR3 sequences, 10% to 15% found once. The specimen was PBMCs from blood, collected 45 days after vaccination. All receptors come from a man between 45 and 60 years old who received an inactivated influenza vaccine.

This clonotype has just a few counts. The rearrangement links TRBV9 to TRBJ1-1; no clear D. Germline values: CDR1 SGDLS, CDR2 YYNGEE. V lost 4 bases and J 2 bases, leaving 9 bases between the germline ends. The CDR3 loop spans 13 amino acids. The CDR3 nucleotides are TGTGCCAGCAGCTCGGGGATTAACACTGAAGCTTTCTTT. Translating it yields CASSSGINTEAFF.

The chain uses TRBV6-5 and TRBJ2-7; D is possibly TRBD1 (6 bases). This CDR3 comprises 16 residues. Trimming cost V 0 bases and J 5 bases, with 17 bases left between them. Per the germline V gene, CDR1 is MNHEY and CDR2 is SVGAGI. The CDR3 here is CASSYSFFRGNNEQYF. CDR3 in DNA: TGTGCCAGCAGTTACTCATTTTTCAGGGGCAACAACGAGCAGTACTTC.

The J gene is TRBJ1-4, the V gene TRBV4-3; 8 nucleotides agree with TRBD1. The V gene end was trimmed by 3 bases and the J gene end by 4 bases; junction bases not matched to a gene: 7. CDR3 size: 16 residues. Germline V CDR1 and CDR2: LGHNA, YSLEER. DNA for the CDR3: TGCGCCAGCAGCCACTCAGGACAGGGCGGTAATGAAAAACTGTTTTTT. Translated, it gives CASSHSGQGGNEKLFF.

V usage is TRBV11-3 and J usage is TRBJ2-7; D could derive from TRBD1 or TRBD2 (5 bases each). Germline V CDR1 and CDR2: SGHNT, YENEEA. The CDR3 extends over 15 amino acids. The germline V and J ends were trimmed by 0 bases and 6 bases, with 15 bases remaining between them. CDR3 DNA: TGTGCCAGCAGCTTAGAAGGGGAGCCTAGGGGCGAGCAGTACTTC. It specifies CASSLEGEPRGEQYF.

This clonotype has ten or more counts. The chain uses TRBV4-2 and TRBJ2-5, with D possibly being TRBD2 (6 bases). V was trimmed by 0 bases and J by 5 bases, leaving 10 bases between them. CDR3 size: 14 residues. CDR1 LGHNA and CDR2 YNFKEQ come from the germline V gene. DNA of the CDR3: TGTGCCAGCAGCCAAGATCGAGCGGGTGAGACCCAGTACTTC. Protein sequence: CASSQDRAGETQYF.

The sample holds a few counts of this clonotype. This rearrangement joins TRBV18 to TRBJ2-5; 7 bases fit TRBD1. V shed 2 bases and J 5 bases; nucleotides not matched to a gene: 8. The CDR3 is 15 amino acids. The germline V gene has CDR1 KGHSH and CDR2 LQKENI. CDR3 region: CASSPTQGDRETQYF. DNA for the CDR3: TGTGCCAGCTCACCAACGCAGGGGGATCGGGAGACCCAGTACTTC.

This clonotype turned up a few times. The rearrangement links TRBV15 to TRBJ1-3; TRBD1 might be the D (5 bases). The CDR3 length is 15 residues. Trimming shortened V by 0 bases and J by 0 bases, and 6 bases separated the two germline ends. CDR1 and CDR2 (germline): LNHNV, YYDKDF (reference sequence). The chain's CDR3 is CATSREGRSGNTIYF. CDR3 in DNA: TGTGCCACCAGCAGAGAGGGACGCTCTGGAAACACCATATATTTT.

This clonotype has more than one count but fewer than ten. The CDR3 loop is CSAAGPSSYNEQFF. CDR3 DNA sequence: TGCAGTGCAGCGGGACCCAGCTCCTACAATGAGCAGTTCTTC. The V call is TRBV20-1, the J call TRBJ2-1, with TRBD2 matching 7 bases. The CDR3 consists of 14 residues. V lost 6 bases to trimming and J lost 0 bases; unmatched junction nucleotides: 5. Germline V gene data show CDR1 as DFQATT and CDR2 as SNEGSKA (reference sequence).

The chain couples TRBV19 to TRBJ1-2; D is perhaps TRBD1 (5 bases). The CDR3 is 14 residues long. The germline V and J ends were trimmed by 10 bases and 2 bases, with 17 bases remaining between them. Looked up from germline, CDR1 is LNHDA and CDR2 is SQIVND (reference sequence). The CDR3 region has the DNA TGTGCCACCCGGCCCGTAACAGGCAACTATGGCTACACCTTC. This translates into CATRPVTGNYGYTF.

This clonotype turned up a few times. V usage is TRBV29-1 and J usage is TRBJ2-5, with D unclear. The CDR3 is made up of 12 amino acids. Per germline, CDR1 SQVTM and CDR2 ANQGSEA. Trimming took 2 bases from V and 5 from J, leaving 9 bases between them. Here the CDR3 DNA reads TGCAGCGTTGAAAGGGTTGGGGAGACCCAGTACTTC. This translates into CSVERVGETQYF.

This sequence joins TRBV2 and TRBJ1-4; 7 positions match TRBD1. CDR1 is SNHLY and CDR2 is FYNNEI in the germline V gene. The CDR3 has 14 residues. J was trimmed by 4 bases and V by 6 bases; bases with no gene match: 5. CDR3 region: CASRRDSSNEKLFF. Here the CDR3 DNA reads TGTGCCAGCAGGAGGGACAGCAGTAATGAAAAACTGTTTTTT. The complete variable domain, with remaining parts taken from reference TRBV2 and TRBJ1-4, reads EPEVTQTPSHQVTQMGQEVILRCVPISNHLYFYWYRQILGQKVEFLVSFYNNEISEKSEIFDDQFSVERPDGSNFTLKIRSTKLEDSAMYFCASRRDSSNEKLFFGSGTQLSVL.

The rearrangement links TRBV10-2 to TRBJ2-7, with a tentative D call TRBD1 (6 bases). CDR1 is WSHSY and CDR2 is SAAADI in the germline V gene. Trimming pared 3 bases from V and 1 base from J, leaving 16 bases between. The CDR3 length is 16 residues. The CDR3 region is CASSEATGSGSYEQYF. CDR3 sequence (DNA): TGCGCCAGCAGTGAAGCGACAGGCTCAGGTTCCTACGAGCAGTACTTC.

The gene calls are TRBV11-2 and TRBJ2-6; D not resolved. This CDR3 spans 16 amino acids. The germline CDR1 and CDR2 sequences are SGHAT and FQNNGV. V was cut by 4 bases and J by 0 bases, with 10 bases left in between. CDR3 residues: CASSSWVSSGANVLTF. The CDR3 nucleotides are TGTGCCAGCAGCTCCTGGGTGAGCTCTGGGGCCAACGTCCTGACTTTC.

This clonotype has just one count. The chain joins TRBV19 to TRBJ1-1; D ambiguous. Germline CDR1 is LNHDA and CDR2 is SQIVND (reference sequence). Trimming shortened V by 5 bases and J by 3 bases, and 10 bases separated the two germline ends. The CDR3 runs 13 residues. The CDR3 region has the DNA TGTGCCAGTAGTCACATCGGGGACACTGAAGCTTTCTTT. Residues: CASSHIGDTEAFF.

This clonotype has ten or more counts. V gene TRBV28 combines with J gene TRBJ2-7; 9 nucleotides match TRBD1. The germline V gene encodes CDR1 MDHEN and CDR2 SYDVKM. J lost 3 bases, V lost 6 bases, and 6 bases had no gene match. The CDR3 runs 14 residues. CDR3 region: CASRVPGQGYEQYF. The CDR3 DNA reads TGTGCCAGCAGAGTCCCGGGACAGGGCTACGAGCAGTACTTC.

This clonotype showed up just a few times. V is TRBV20-1 and J is TRBJ2-5; no definite D call. The germline V gene has CDR1 DFQATT and CDR2 SNEGSKA (reference sequence). This CDR3 region has 13 residues. Trimming removed 0 bases at V and 2 bases at J, with 7 bases between. The CDR3 sequence is CSARDSGQETQYF. Written as DNA, the CDR3 is TGCAGTGCTAGAGATTCCGGGCAAGAGACCCAGTACTTC.

The CDR3 nucleotides read TGCGCCAGCAGCTTGCAGGGTCACACCGGGGAGCTGTTTTTT. This gives the protein CASSLQGHTGELFF. This rearrangement joins TRBV5-1 to TRBJ2-2, with a tentative D call TRBD1 (5 bases). Trimming left V 1 base short and J 3 bases short, with 7 bases between. CDR1 and CDR2 (germline): SGHRS, YFSETQ. The CDR3 consists of 14 residues. Full variable domain (remainder filled in from reference TRBV5-1 and TRBJ2-2): KAGVTQTPRYLIKTRGQQVTLSCSPISGHRSVSWYQQTPGQGLQFLFEYFSETQRNKGNFPGRFSGRQFSNSRSEMNVSTLELGDSALYLCASSLQGHTGELFFGEGSRLTVL.

This clonotype was seen a few times. V is TRBV20-1 and J is TRBJ2-7; the D gene is possibly TRBD1 (5 bases). Trimming cost V 6 bases and J 4 bases, with 16 bases left between them. Germline V gene lookup returns CDR1 DFQATT and CDR2 SNEGSKA (reference sequence). The CDR3 is made up of 13 amino acids. This CDR3 is CSAYYRPDYEQYF. The CDR3 DNA reads as TGCAGTGCGTATTACAGGCCCGATTACGAGCAGTACTTC.